This passage covers 21 T cell receptor beta chains from one sample sequenced in a study. TCRdb re-analysed the 5' RACE reads in MiXCR, keeping a single row per CDR3 protein. The sample has about 40,000 distinct CDR3 sequences, approximately 17% seen once; the top ten hold approximately 3%. Sequencing was performed on naive CD4+ T cells sorted from a lymph node. Specified subset: naive CD4+ T cells, CD4+CD45RA+CD25-. Source of these receptors: a female donor with breast cancer.

The V and J genes are TRBV20-1 and TRBJ2-7; possibly TRBD1 for D (7 bases). The ends were cut back, 7 bases at V and 4 bases at J, with 29 bases in the middle. Germline V gives CDR1 DFQATT, CDR2 SNEGSKA (reference sequence). The CDR3 extends over 17 amino acids. DNA for the CDR3: TGCAGTGGCGATGCGGGGACAGCGGGTCAAAGTGGGTACGAGCAGTACTTC. Its translation is CSGDAGTAGQSGYEQYF.

The chain joins TRBV29-1 to TRBJ2-5; 7 bases line up with TRBD1. The CDR3 contains 13 residues. The germline gives CDR1 SQVTM, CDR2 ANQGSEA. The CDR3 is CIGRDSGRGTQYF. In DNA, the CDR3 is TGCATCGGCCGGGACAGTGGAAGGGGGACCCAGTACTTC.

This clonotype was observed once. The J gene is TRBJ2-3, the V gene TRBV25-1; D is unclear. The germline V gene has CDR1 MGHDK and CDR2 SYGVNS. V lost 10 bases and J lost 5, with 22 bases in between. This CDR3 contains 15 residues. CDR3 nucleotides: TGTGCCATCAGCACACCAACGTGGGGTATAGATACGCAGTATTTT. Amino acids: CAISTPTWGIDTQYF.

V and J are TRBV9 and TRBJ1-3; D is uncertain. The CDR3 loop spans 17 amino acids. Germline-derived CDR1 and CDR2 are SGDLS and YYNGEE. V shed 0 bases and J shed 0 bases, with 13 bases lying between them. The CDR3, as DNA: TGTGCCAGCAGCGTAGCCGACACCCTCGACTCTGGAAACACCATATATTTT. The encoded protein is CASSVADTLDSGNTIYF.

This clonotype was counted a few times. V and J are TRBV4-2 and TRBJ2-3, with TRBD2 matching 7 bases. V shed 0 bases and J 2 bases; nucleotides not matched to a gene: 8. The CDR3 covers 17 residues. Germline V CDR1 and CDR2: LGHNA, YNFKEQ. The CDR3 coding sequence is TGTGCCAGCAGCCAAGAGGGAGGGAGCGTGACCACAGATACGCAGTATTTT. Amino acids: CASSQEGGSVTTDTQYF.

This clonotype was detected many times. The genes are TRBV6-6 and TRBJ2-7; D is uncertain. Deletions cut 6 bases from V and 4 bases from J, with 16 bases between. Germline V gene sequence: CDR1 MNHNY, CDR2 SVGAGI (reference sequence). CDR3 length equals 14 residues. The CDR3 protein is CASRTTGGRYEQYF. The CDR3 DNA reads TGTGCCAGCAGGACCACTGGCGGACGGTACGAGCAGTACTTC.

The V gene is TRBV7-2, the J gene TRBJ1-5; D not certain. CDR3 length: 14 amino acids. From germline, CDR1 is SGHTA and CDR2 FQGNSA. Trimming stripped 5 bases from V and 6 bases from J, with 14 bases between. The CDR3 DNA reads as TGTGCCAGCAGCCCAAGAAGGGCTAGTCAGCCCCAGCATTTT. Its translation: CASSPRRASQPQHF.

This clonotype was observed once. The CDR3 nucleotides read TGCAGTGCAATCCAAACGACAGGTGGCCGTGAAAAACTGTTTTTT. Translated: CSAIQTTGGREKLFF. This sequence joins TRBV20-1 and TRBJ1-4, with D possibly being TRBD1 (6 bases). Germline CDR1 DFQATT, CDR2 SNEGSKA (reference sequence). V gave up 6 bases and J gave up 7 bases, with 21 bases separating them. The CDR3 consists of 15 residues.

The chain recombines TRBV7-2 with TRBJ2-5; the D is unclear. Germline V gives CDR1 SGHTA, CDR2 FQGNSA. V lost 5 bases to trimming and J lost 5 bases, with 18 bases between them. This CDR3 has 15 amino acids. The CDR3 region is CASSLPTGYEETQYF. In nucleotides, the CDR3 is TGTGCCAGCAGCCTACCGACGGGTTATGAGGAGACCCAGTACTTC.

The table lists this clonotype with a few counts. The chain carries TRBV5-1 and TRBJ2-1, with 7 nucleotides matching TRBD2. Germline-derived CDR1 and CDR2 are SGHRS and YFSETQ. Trimming took 5 bases from V and 9 from J; bases not matched to a gene: 17. The CDR3 extends over 16 amino acids. The CDR3 region has the DNA TGCGCCAGCAGTCCCTCAAGTGGGAGCGGCGGGGGTGAGCAGTTCTTC. As protein: CASSPSSGSGGGEQFF.

In this sample, this clonotype turned up a few times. This rearrangement joins TRBV12-3 or TRBV12-4 to TRBJ2-1; TRBD2 agrees at 8 bases. Losses at the gene ends were 4 bases for V and 8 bases for J; bases not matched to a gene: 4. The CDR3 has 13 amino acids. CDR3 loop: CASSWGSGDEQFF. CDR3 DNA: TGTGCCAGCAGTTGGGGTAGCGGGGATGAGCAGTTCTTC.

This clonotype was picked up many times. This CDR3 reads CASSVSGTGQETQYF. CDR3 DNA: TGTGCCAGCAGTGTTTCTGGGACAGGGCAAGAGACCCAGTACTTC. This chain joins TRBV7-2 and TRBJ2-5; TRBD1 aligns across 9 bases. Germline-derived CDR1 and CDR2 are SGHTA and FQGNSA. V lost 6 bases to trimming and J lost 2 bases; unmatched junction nucleotides: 7. The CDR3 runs to 15 residues.

This clonotype was seen a handful of times. This may be a read error: a much more frequent sequence differs by one nucleotide. The V call is TRBV20-1, the J call TRBJ1-1, with D unresolved. Germline assignment: CDR1 DFQATT and CDR2 SNEGSKA (reference sequence). The CDR3 sequence is 11 residues long. The CDR3 DNA reads as TGCAGTGCATGGGCGAACACTGTAGCTTTCTTT. This codes for CSAWANTVAFF.

In this sample, this clonotype turned up a few times. The genes are TRBV5-1 and TRBJ2-3; TRBD1 or TRBD2 may be the D gene (5 bases each). Trimming took 4 bases from V and 2 from J, leaving 17 bases between them. This CDR3 has 16 amino acids. The germline V gene encodes CDR1 SGHRS and CDR2 YFSETQ. The CDR3 coding sequence is TGCGCCAGCAGCCCGGCGGGTGCAGGGACCACAGATACGCAGTATTTT. This gives the protein CASSPAGAGTTDTQYF.

This clonotype was counted ten times or more. The chain recombines TRBV12-3 or TRBV12-4 with TRBJ1-2, with 7 bases fitting TRBD1. V gave up 0 bases and J gave up 8 bases; unmatched junction bases: 6. The CDR3 is made up of 14 amino acids. In DNA form, the CDR3 reads TGTGCCAGCAGTTTAGCGGAGGGGGCGGGAGGCTACACCTTC. It encodes CASSLAEGAGGYTF.

The sample holds many counts of this clonotype. The chain combines TRBV20-1 with TRBJ1-1; tentative D call: TRBD1 (6 bases). Germline V CDR1 and CDR2: DFQATT, SNEGSKA (reference sequence). Trimming removed 5 bases from V and 1 base from J, with 8 bases in between. This CDR3 has 12 residues. CDR3 in amino acids: CSAARGNTEAFF. The DNA for the CDR3 is TGCAGTGCTGCCAGGGGGAACACTGAAGCTTTCTTT.

This clonotype was seen at least ten times. This sequence joins TRBV12-3 or TRBV12-4 and TRBJ2-7; 8 nucleotides align to TRBD1. The CDR3 totals 16 residues. The trim removed 4 bases at V and 7 bases at J, leaving 15 bases unmatched. CDR3 sequence: CASSSPGTGPFVEQYF. DNA of the CDR3: TGTGCCAGCAGTTCCCCCGGGACAGGACCCTTCGTAGAGCAGTACTTC.

This clonotype has more than one count but fewer than ten. This chain links TRBV12-3 or TRBV12-4 with TRBJ1-6; no clear D. Trimming stripped 7 bases from V and 5 bases from J, with 12 bases between. This CDR3 spans 14 amino acids. CDR3 protein: CASTNPGNNSPLHF. The CDR3 coding sequence is TGTGCCAGCACCAACCCCGGGAATAATTCACCCCTCCACTTT.

As to this clonotype: At one of its ends the junction is not consistent with the germline gene, which may arise from a read error. The rearrangement joins TRBV12-3 or TRBV12-4 to TRBJ1-6; no clear D. The CDR3 contains 13 residues. CDR3 region: CASIENYNSPHHF. Here the CDR3 DNA reads TGTGCCAGCATTGAGAACTATAATTCACCCCACCACTTT.

Only a few counts were recorded for this clonotype. The chain combines TRBV20-1 with TRBJ2-2, with D uncertain. The V and J ends lost 6 bases and 5 bases respectively, with 10 bases between them. Germline V gene lookup returns CDR1 DFQATT and CDR2 SNEGSKA (reference sequence). CDR3 size: 12 residues. The CDR3 DNA reads TGCAGTGCGAAAGCCGGGACCGGGGAGCTGTTTTTT. It codes for CSAKAGTGELFF.

The V call is TRBV20-1, the J call TRBJ2-3; D is ambiguous. V was clipped by 1 base and J by 4 bases, with 9 bases between them. The CDR3 extends over 13 amino acids. Per the germline V gene, CDR1 is DFQATT and CDR2 is SNEGSKA (reference sequence). In nucleotides, the CDR3 is TGCAGTGCTAGAGTCCCCGGGCCAGATACGCAGTATTTT. It specifies CSARVPGPDTQYF.